This T cell receptor beta chain was captured in a study of monozygotic twins with inflammatory bowel disease. Overall study results and limits: The data gave no support to a single strong IBD-associated signal or clonotype. Whereas healthy co-twins had higher TCRbeta diversity (inverse Simpson), IBD patients had lower diversity.

This CDR3 has 13 amino acids. The UMIs carried a 6-nucleotide sample barcode, and they were added by template switching. PCR of TCRalpha and TCRbeta cDNA was nested, with two rounds of roughly 16 and 10 cycles. TCRdb reprocessed the 5' RACE reads and reports one entry per CDR3 protein, with no DNA. This sample carries more than 350,000 distinct CDR3 sequences, with 2.4% going to the ten biggest clones. A note on this clonotype: What it binds is unknown.

The sample consisted of blood. This TCR came from a human donor with ulcerative colitis or Crohn's disease, or a healthy co-twin of an affected twin (not recorded which). This chain connects TRBV12-3 or TRBV12-4 to TRBJ2-1; TCRdb lists TRBD2, though no DNA is available to test this call. The chain's CDR3 is CASSSEIVPEQFF.